This T cell receptor (beta chain) was identified during a study of cytomegalovirus exposure and HLA in healthy donors. PCR involved 60 Vbeta and 13 Jbeta primers. Repertoires were generated with immunoSEQ multiplex PCR, while TCRdb's copy carries only in-frame clones and drops some. The sample includes some 150,000 clones, 80% to 90% of them seen just once. Per germline, CDR1 SGHAT and CDR2 FQNNGV. This CDR3 region has 15 residues. Trimming removed 6 bases from V and 0 bases from J; junction bases left unmatched: 7. The sample consisted of PBMCs. V gene TRBV11-2 combines with J gene TRBJ2-7; TRBD1 matches 8 bases. This clonotype was obtained from a boy aged 2 to 10 in good health and CMV-seronegative. For the CDR3, the DNA is TGTGCCAGCAGTTTAATGACAGGGGCCTCCTACGAGCAGTACTTC. It specifies CASSLMTGASYEQYF.